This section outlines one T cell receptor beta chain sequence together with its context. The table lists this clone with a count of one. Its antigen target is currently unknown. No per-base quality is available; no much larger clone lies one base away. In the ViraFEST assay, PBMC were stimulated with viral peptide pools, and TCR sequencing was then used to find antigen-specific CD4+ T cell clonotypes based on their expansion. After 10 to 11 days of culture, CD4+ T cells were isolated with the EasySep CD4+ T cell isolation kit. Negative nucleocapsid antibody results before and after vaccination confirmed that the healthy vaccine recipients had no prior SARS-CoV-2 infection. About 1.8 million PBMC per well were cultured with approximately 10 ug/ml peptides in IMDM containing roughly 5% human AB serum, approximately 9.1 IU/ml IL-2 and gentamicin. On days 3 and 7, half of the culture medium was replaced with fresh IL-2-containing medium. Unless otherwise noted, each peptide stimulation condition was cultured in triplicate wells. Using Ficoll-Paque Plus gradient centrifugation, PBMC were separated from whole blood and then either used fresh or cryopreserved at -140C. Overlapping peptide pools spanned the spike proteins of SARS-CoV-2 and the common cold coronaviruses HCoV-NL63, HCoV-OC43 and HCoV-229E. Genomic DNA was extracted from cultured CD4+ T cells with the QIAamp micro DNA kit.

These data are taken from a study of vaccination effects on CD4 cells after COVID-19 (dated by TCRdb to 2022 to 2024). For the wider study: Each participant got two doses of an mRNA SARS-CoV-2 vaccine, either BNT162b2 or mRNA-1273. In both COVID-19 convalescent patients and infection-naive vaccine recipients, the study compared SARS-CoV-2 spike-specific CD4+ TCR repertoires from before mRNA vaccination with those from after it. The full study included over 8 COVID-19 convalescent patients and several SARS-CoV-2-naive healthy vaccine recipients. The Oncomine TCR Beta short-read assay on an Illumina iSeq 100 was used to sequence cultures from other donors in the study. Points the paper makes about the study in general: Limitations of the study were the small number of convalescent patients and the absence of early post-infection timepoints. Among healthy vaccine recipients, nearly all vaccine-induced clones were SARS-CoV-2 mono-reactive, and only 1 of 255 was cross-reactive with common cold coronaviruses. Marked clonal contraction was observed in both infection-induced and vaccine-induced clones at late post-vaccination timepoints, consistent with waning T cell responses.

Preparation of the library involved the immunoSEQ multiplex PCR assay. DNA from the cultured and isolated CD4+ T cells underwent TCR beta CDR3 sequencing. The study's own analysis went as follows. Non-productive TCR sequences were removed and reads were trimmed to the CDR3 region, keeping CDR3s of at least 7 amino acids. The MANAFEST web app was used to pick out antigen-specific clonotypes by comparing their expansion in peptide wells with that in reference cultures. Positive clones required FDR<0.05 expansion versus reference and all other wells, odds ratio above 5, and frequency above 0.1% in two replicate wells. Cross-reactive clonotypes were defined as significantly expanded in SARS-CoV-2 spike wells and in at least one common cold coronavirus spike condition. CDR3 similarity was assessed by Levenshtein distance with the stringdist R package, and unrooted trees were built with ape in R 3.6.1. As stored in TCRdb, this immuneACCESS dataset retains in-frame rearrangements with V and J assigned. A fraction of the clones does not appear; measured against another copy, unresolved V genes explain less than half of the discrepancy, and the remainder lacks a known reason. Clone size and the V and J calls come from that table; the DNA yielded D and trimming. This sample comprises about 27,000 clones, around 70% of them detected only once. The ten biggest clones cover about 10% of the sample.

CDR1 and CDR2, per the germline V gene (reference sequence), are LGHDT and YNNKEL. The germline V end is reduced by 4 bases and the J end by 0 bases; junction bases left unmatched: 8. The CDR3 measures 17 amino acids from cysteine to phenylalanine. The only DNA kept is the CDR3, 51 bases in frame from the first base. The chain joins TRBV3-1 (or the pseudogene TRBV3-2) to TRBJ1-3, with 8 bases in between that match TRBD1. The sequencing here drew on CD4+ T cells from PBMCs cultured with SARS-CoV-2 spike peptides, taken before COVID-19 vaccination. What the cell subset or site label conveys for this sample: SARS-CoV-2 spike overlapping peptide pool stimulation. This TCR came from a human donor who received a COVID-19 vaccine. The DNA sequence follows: TGTGCCAGCAGCCTAGGGACAGGCTATACCTCTGGAAACACCATATATTTT. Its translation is CASSLGTGYTSGNTIYF.